This T cell receptor beta chain came from a study of PD-L1 blockade in urothelial cancer. Study background: There were a median of roughly 140,000 T cells in blood samples.

Details on this clone: Its antigen is not identified.

The assay was immunoSEQ multiplex PCR, and TCRdb's table has in-frame clones only and misses some. Of about 52,000 clones in the sample, 60% to 85% were seen once. Peripheral blood mononuclear cells were collected from every patient before and during treatment, yielding between 1 and 8 samples per patient. Germline V gene data show CDR1 as MNHEY and CDR2 as SVGAGI. CDR3 size: 14 residues. V lost 6 bases and J lost 4, with 15 bases in between. Study findings and constraints: A pretreatment blood TCR clonality that fell below the median predicted better progression-free and overall survival.

The rearrangement joins TRBV6-5 to TRBJ1-1; the D is unclear. This TCR derives from a man aged 65-85 years with urothelial cancer. The sequences come from PBMCs, collected around atezolizumab (anti-PD-L1) treatment. CDR3 nucleotides: TGTGCCAGCAGCTTGGGGAGGCGGGCCACTGAAGCTTTCTTT. It encodes CASSLGRRATEAFF.